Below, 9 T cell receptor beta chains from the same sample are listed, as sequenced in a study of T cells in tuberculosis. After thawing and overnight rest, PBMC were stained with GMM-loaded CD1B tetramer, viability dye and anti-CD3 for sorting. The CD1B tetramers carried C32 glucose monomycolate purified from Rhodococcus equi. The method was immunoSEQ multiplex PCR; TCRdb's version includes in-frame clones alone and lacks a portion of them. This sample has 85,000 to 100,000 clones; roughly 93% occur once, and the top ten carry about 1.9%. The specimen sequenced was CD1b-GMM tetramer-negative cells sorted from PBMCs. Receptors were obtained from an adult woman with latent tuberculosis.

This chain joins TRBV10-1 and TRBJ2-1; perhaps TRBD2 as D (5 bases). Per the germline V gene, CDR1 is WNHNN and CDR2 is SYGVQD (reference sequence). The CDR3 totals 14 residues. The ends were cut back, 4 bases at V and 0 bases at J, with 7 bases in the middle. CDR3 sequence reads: CASSAGSSYNEQFF. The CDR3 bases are TGCGCCAGCAGTGCGGGGAGCTCCTACAATGAGCAGTTCTTC.

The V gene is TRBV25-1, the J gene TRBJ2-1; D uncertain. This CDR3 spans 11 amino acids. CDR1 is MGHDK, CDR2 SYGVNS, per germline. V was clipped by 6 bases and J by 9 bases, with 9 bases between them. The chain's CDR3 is CASRDQVEQFF. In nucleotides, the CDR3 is TGTGCCAGCAGGGATCAGGTTGAGCAGTTCTTC.

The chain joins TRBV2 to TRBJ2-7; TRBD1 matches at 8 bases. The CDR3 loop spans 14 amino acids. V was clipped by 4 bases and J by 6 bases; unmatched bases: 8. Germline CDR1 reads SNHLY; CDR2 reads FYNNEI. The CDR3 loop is CASSAIRGRGEQYF. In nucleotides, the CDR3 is TGTGCCAGCAGTGCTATCAGGGGGCGCGGCGAGCAGTACTTC.

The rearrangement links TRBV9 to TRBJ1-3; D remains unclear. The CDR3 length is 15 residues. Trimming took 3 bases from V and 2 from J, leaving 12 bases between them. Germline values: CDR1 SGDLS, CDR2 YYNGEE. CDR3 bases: TGTGCCAGCAGCGCAAATCAGGTACCTGGAAACACCATATATTTT. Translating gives CASSANQVPGNTIYF.

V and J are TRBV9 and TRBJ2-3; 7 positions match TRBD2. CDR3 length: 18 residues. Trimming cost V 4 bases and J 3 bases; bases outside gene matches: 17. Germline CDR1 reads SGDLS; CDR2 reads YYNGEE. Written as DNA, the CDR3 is TGTGCCAGCAGCTTCCCCACCGGGTGGAGCGGGGAGACAGATACGCAGTATTTT. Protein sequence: CASSFPTGWSGETDTQYF.

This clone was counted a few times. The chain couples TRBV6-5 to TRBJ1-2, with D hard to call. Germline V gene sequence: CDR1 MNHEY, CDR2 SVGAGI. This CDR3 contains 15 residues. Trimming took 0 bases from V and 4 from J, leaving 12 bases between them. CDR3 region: CASSYSTGRTYGYTF. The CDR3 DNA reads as TGTGCCAGCAGTTACTCGACTGGGAGGACCTATGGCTACACCTTC.

The CDR3 region has the DNA TGTGCCAGCAGCCCACACAGAGCAGGGACAGGGGGCTACGAGCAGTACTTC. The encoded protein is CASSPHRAGTGGYEQYF. V usage is TRBV5-4 and J usage is TRBJ2-7, with 11 bases fitting TRBD1. The germline V gene encodes CDR1 SGHNT and CDR2 YYREEE (reference sequence). CDR3 length equals 17 residues. The ends lost 4 bases at V and 3 bases at J; junction bases unmatched: 12.

The DNA for the CDR3 is TGCGCCAGCAGCTTGGTCGCGGGGGGTCAGGAGACCCAGTACTTC. Amino acids: CASSLVAGGQETQYF. The V call is TRBV5-1, the J call TRBJ2-5; TRBD2 aligns across 8 bases. Germline lookup yields CDR1 SGHRS and CDR2 YFSETQ. The CDR3 runs 15 residues. V lost 0 bases to trimming and J lost 5 bases; unmatched junction nucleotides: 6. The whole variable domain, remainder taken from reference TRBV5-1 and TRBJ2-5, is KAGVTQTPRYLIKTRGQQVTLSCSPISGHRSVSWYQQTPGQGLQFLFEYFSETQRNKGNFPGRFSGRQFSNSRSEMNVSTLELGDSALYLCASSLVAGGQETQYFGPGTRLLVL.

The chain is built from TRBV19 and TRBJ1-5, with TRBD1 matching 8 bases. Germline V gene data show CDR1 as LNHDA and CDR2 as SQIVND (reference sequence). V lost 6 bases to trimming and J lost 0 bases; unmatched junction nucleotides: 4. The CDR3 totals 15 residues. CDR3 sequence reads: CASSDTGGSNQPQHF. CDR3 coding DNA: TGTGCCAGTAGCGACACAGGGGGTAGCAATCAGCCCCAGCATTTT.